This TCR beta chain was captured by sequencing in a study of blood T cell repertoires in COVID-19. Looking at the study overall: Acute and convalescent COVID-19 samples came from the United States, Italy and Spain. In each case, the material was cDNA or gDNA derived from T cells, B-cell-depleted T cells, or PBMCs.

Followed longitudinally, the Seattle patients had been enrolled during active infection. Per germline, CDR1 MNHNS and CDR2 SASEGT. Trimming pared 3 bases from V and 5 bases from J, leaving 10 bases between. The length of the CDR3 is 13 residues. TCRdb's table, derived via immunoSEQ multiplex PCR, lists solely in-frame clones and lacks some. The table has 200,000 to 250,000 clones, 75% to 85% seen once. The sample comprised peripheral blood. The chain employs TRBV6-1 and TRBJ1-1; no firm D call. This clonotype was sampled from a woman in her 70s with COVID-19, enrolled during active disease. The CDR3 region has the DNA TGTGCCAGCAGTGAGGCGGGTCTAACTGAAGCTTTCTTT. This gives the protein CASSEAGLTEAFF.